This T cell receptor beta chain was found in a study of T cell responses to AZD1222 COVID-19 vaccine. The study's findings and limits: There were repertoire samples only from the period after the peak T cell response. Only a handful of individuals given AZD1222 were seropositive at baseline. Breadth and depth of Spike-specific TCRs rose after two AZD1222 doses. CD4 TCRs associated with vaccination spanned spike, dominating at 160-218 and 743-854.

Here immunoSEQ multiplex PCR was the method, and the copy in TCRdb shows in-frame clones only, minus some. The sample includes fewer than 180,000 clones, around nine tenths of them seen just once. The V gene lost 1 base and the J gene lost 4 bases, with 8 bases spanning the gap. CDR1 SGHRS and CDR2 YFSETQ come from the germline V gene. CDR3 size: 14 residues. On this clone: Its specificity is unknown.

The sequencing used peripheral blood, collected 28 days after the second AZD1222 dose. The chain couples TRBV5-1 to TRBJ2-2, with D perhaps matching TRBD1 (5 bases). The TCR sequence derives from an adult who received the AZD1222 COVID-19 vaccine. In DNA, the CDR3 is TGCGCCAGCAGCTTGATCCAGGGCACCGGGGAGCTGTTTTTT. It translates to CASSLIQGTGELFF.